Listed below are T cell receptor beta chains from one sample, sequenced in a study of CD8 T cells in Susac syndrome. Using its own MiXCR run on the immunoSEQ multiplex PCR reads, TCRdb lists one record per CDR3 protein. The sample lists about 180,000 distinct CDR3 sequences; roughly 95% were seen once. Sequencing was done on a sample of CD8+ T cells from PBMCs. All receptors come from a human donor with multiple sclerosis. CDR3s include the opening cysteine and the closing phenylalanine or tryptophan. D genes are given only for firm matches. Some rows have no size entry. The others give once, few or many, or a class for an expanded clone.

j_gene | v_gene | abundance | d_gene | CDR3aa | CDR3nt
TRBJ2-7 | TRBV29-1 | . | TRBD2 | CSVQSGSYEQYF | TGCAGCGTTCAAAGCGGGAGCTACGAGCAGTACTTC
TRBJ2-7 | TRBV29-1 | once | . | CSVEESYEQYF | TGCAGCGTTGAAGAGTCCTACGAGCAGTACTTC
TRBJ1-2 | TRBV14 | . | . | CASSQVSGIYGYTF | TGTGCCAGCAGCCAAGTTTCGGGCATCTATGGCTACACCTTC
TRBJ1-1 | TRBV20-1 | . | . | CSASTPVNTEAFF | TGCAGTGCGTCGACACCCGTGAACACTGAAGCTTTCTTT
TRBJ2-1 | TRBV15 | . | TRBD2 | CATSRPGGTGGWEQFF | TGTGCCACCAGCAGACCTGGTGGGACGGGGGGATGGGAGCAGTTCTTC
TRBJ2-3 | TRBV20-1 | once | TRBD2 | CSARAERRESRTLTDTQYF | TGCAGTGCTAGAGCAGAGAGGCGGGAGTCCCGGACCCTCACAGATACGCAGTATTTT
TRBJ2-3 | TRBV30 | . | . | CAWSEGAGPADTQYF | TGTGCCTGGAGTGAGGGAGCGGGTCCAGCAGATACGCAGTATTTT
TRBJ1-1 | TRBV5-4 | . | . | CASSLEPGLAEAFF | TGTGCCAGCAGCTTGGAGCCGGGGTTGGCTGAAGCTTTCTTT
TRBJ2-7 | TRBV29-1 | . | . | CSAGSSYEQYF | TGCAGCGCCGGGTCTTCCTACGAGCAGTACTTC
TRBJ2-5 | TRBV27 | . | TRBD2 | CASSSRGGETQYF | TGTGCCAGCAGTTCCCGGGGGGGAGAGACCCAGTACTTC